This is a list of T cell receptor beta chains from one sample in a study of blood T cells in healthy people across ages. Each CDR3 protein gets one entry after TCRdb re-called the 5' RACE reads with MiXCR. The table has fewer than 800,000 distinct CDR3 sequences, less than 40% seen once. Source material: blood. Source of these receptors: an elderly woman in good health. The CDR3 runs from the conserved cysteine through the conserved F or W. The D gene is left open where the match is weak. Only some rows state a clone size, as once, few, many or a class for expanded clones.

V: TRBV12-3/TRBV12-4; size: many; D: .; J: TRBJ2-1; DNA: TGTGCCAGCAGCTCTCACAATGAGCAGTTCTTC; CDR3: CASSSHNEQFF
V: TRBV6-2/TRBV6-3; size: many; D: .; J: TRBJ1-5; DNA: TGTGCCAGCAGTCCCGTCGGACAATATCAGCCCCAGCATTTT; CDR3: CASSPVGQYQPQHF
V: TRBV20-1; size: many; D: TRBD2; J: TRBJ2-3; DNA: TGCAGTGCTAAAGTAGCGGGGGGCGACACAGATACGCAGTATTTT; CDR3: CSAKVAGGDTDTQYF
V: TRBV28; size: .; D: TRBD2; J: TRBJ2-3; DNA: TGTGCCAGCAGTTTGGTAGCGGGAGGGGCAGATACGCAGTATTTT; CDR3: CASSLVAGGADTQYF
V: TRBV24-1; size: many; D: .; J: TRBJ2-5; DNA: TGTGCCACCAGTGACGGCCCTCGGGAGACCCAGTACTTC; CDR3: CATSDGPRETQYF
V: TRBV7-2; size: many; D: TRBD1; J: TRBJ1-2; DNA: TGTGCCAGCAGCTTAGAGACAGGGCACTATGGCTACACCTTC; CDR3: CASSLETGHYGYTF
V: TRBV7-9; size: .; D: .; J: TRBJ2-1; DNA: TGTGCCAGCAGCCTCGAGGTACCATACAATGAGCAGTTCTTC; CDR3: CASSLEVPYNEQFF
V: TRBV10-3; size: .; D: .; J: TRBJ1-1; DNA: TGTGCCATCAGTGAGTCAACACCCGGGGGGGACGACACTGAAGCTTTCTTT; CDR3: CAISESTPGGDDTEAFF
V: TRBV7-9; size: many; D: .; J: TRBJ2-5; DNA: TGTGCCAGCAGCTACGTTGGCCTCCAAGAGACCCAGTACTTC; CDR3: CASSYVGLQETQYF
V: TRBV7-9; size: .; D: TRBD2; J: TRBJ2-3; DNA: TGTGCCAGCAGCCCGGGGACTAAATCAACAGATACGCAGTATTTT; CDR3: CASSPGTKSTDTQYF
V: TRBV5-1; size: many; D: .; J: TRBJ2-1; DNA: TGCGCCAGCAGCGAGCTAGAACTCTCCTACAATGAGCAGTTCTTC; CDR3: CASSELELSYNEQFF
V: TRBV4-3; size: many; D: .; J: TRBJ2-1; DNA: TGCGCCAGCAGCCAAGGGGCGAGGGGTAGCTCCTACAATGAGCAGTTCTTC; CDR3: CASSQGARGSSYNEQFF
V: TRBV2; size: .; D: TRBD1; J: TRBJ2-2; DNA: TGTGCCAGCAGCCAAAACAGGGGAGAGCCCGGGGAGCTGTTTTTT; CDR3: CASSQNRGEPGELFF
V: TRBV5-1; size: many; D: .; J: TRBJ1-5; DNA: TGCGCCAGCAGTTCTGGACCCGGTAGCAATCAGCCCCAGCATTTT; CDR3: CASSSGPGSNQPQHF
V: TRBV7-2; size: .; D: .; J: TRBJ2-3; DNA: TGTGCCAGCAGCTTAGGCTACCTAGTCAGCACAGATACGCAGTATTTT; CDR3: CASSLGYLVSTDTQYF
V: TRBV4-3; size: many; D: TRBD2; J: TRBJ2-7; DNA: TGCGCCAGCAGTCCAGCGGGGGACCAATACGAGCAGTACTTC; CDR3: CASSPAGDQYEQYF
V: TRBV20-1; size: many; D: TRBD1; J: TRBJ1-6; DNA: TGCAGTGCTTTACAGGGGGGGATTAATTCACCCCTCCACTTT; CDR3: CSALQGGINSPLHF
V: TRBV6-5; size: .; D: .; J: TRBJ2-5; DNA: TGTGCCAGCAGTCTACAATACAGGGTAGCCCAAGAGACCCAGTACTTC; CDR3: CASSLQYRVAQETQYF
V: TRBV6-6; size: .; D: TRBD2; J: TRBJ2-6; DNA: TGTGCCAGCAGCCCCAGAGCGGGAGTTGCAGGGGCCAACGTCCTGACTTTC; CDR3: CASSPRAGVAGANVLTF
V: TRBV28; size: many; D: TRBD1; J: TRBJ1-2; DNA: TGTGCCAGCAGGGGAGGGGGCCGTAACTATGGCTACACCTTC; CDR3: CASRGGGRNYGYTF
V: TRBV20-1; size: many; D: .; J: TRBJ2-1; DNA: TGCAGTGCTAGCGGGGGGCCTTACATCTACAATGAGCAGTTCTTC; CDR3: CSASGGPYIYNEQFF
V: TRBV5-5; size: few; D: TRBD1; J: TRBJ1-5; DNA: TGTGCCAGCAGCTTATCCGGGACAGGGAATAATCAGCCCCAGCATTTT; CDR3: CASSLSGTGNNQPQHF
V: TRBV20-1; size: many; D: .; J: TRBJ1-1; DNA: TGCAGTGCTAGAGGGGCGAACACTGAAGCTTTCTTT; CDR3: CSARGANTEAFF
V: TRBV5-1; size: few; D: .; J: TRBJ1-6; DNA: TGCGCCAGCAGCTTGGAGGCCAGGTCCCTAACCCTCCACTTT; CDR3: CASSLEARSLTLHF
V: TRBV7-3; size: .; D: .; J: TRBJ2-2; DNA: TGTGCCAGCAGCCCTTCTAGCGTTGGCACCGGGGAGCTGTTTTTT; CDR3: CASSPSSVGTGELFF
V: TRBV7-2; size: many; D: .; J: TRBJ2-7; DNA: TGTGCCAGCAGCCCTCAGACAGGGACTGGGTACGAGCAGTACTTC; CDR3: CASSPQTGTGYEQYF
V: TRBV5-1; size: .; D: .; J: TRBJ2-7; DNA: TGCGCCAGCAGCTTGGCCTCGGCAGGGCGTGGAGACGAGCAGTACTTC; CDR3: CASSLASAGRGDEQYF
V: TRBV28; size: few; D: TRBD1; J: TRBJ1-4; DNA: TGTGCCAGCAGCCCCGGGACAGGTCATAATGAAAAACTGTTTTTT; CDR3: CASSPGTGHNEKLFF
V: TRBV21-1; size: many; D: .; J: TRBJ2-7; DNA: TGTGCCAGCAGCAAGGCTGTATCATGTGCATACGAGCAGTACTTC; CDR3: CASSKAVSCAYEQYF
V: TRBV29-1; size: few; D: .; J: TRBJ1-1; DNA: TGCAGCGTTGAAAGGCTAGGGGCAGCTTTCTTT; CDR3: CSVERLGAAFF
V: TRBV30; size: many; D: .; J: TRBJ2-7; DNA: TGTGCCTGGAGTGTTCTGGTCGAGCAGTACTTC; CDR3: CAWSVLVEQYF
V: TRBV7-9; size: many; D: TRBD2; J: TRBJ2-3; DNA: TGTGCCAGCAGCTTAGGGTTTCTAGCGGAGCTCACAGATACGCAGTATTTT; CDR3: CASSLGFLAELTDTQYF
V: TRBV7-9; size: .; D: TRBD1; J: TRBJ1-2; DNA: TGTGCCAGCAGCCTAATTGACAGGGGGCGCCTAGCTAACTATGGCTACACCTTC; CDR3: CASSLIDRGRLANYGYTF
V: TRBV7-9; size: many; D: .; J: TRBJ2-7; DNA: TGTGCCAGCAGCCCTTCAGGGGTCTCCTACGAGCAGTACTTC; CDR3: CASSPSGVSYEQYF
V: TRBV27; size: many; D: .; J: TRBJ2-7; DNA: TGTGCCAGCAGTTCTCACGGTTCCTACGAGCAGTACTTC; CDR3: CASSSHGSYEQYF
V: TRBV6-6; size: .; D: .; J: TRBJ2-7; DNA: TGTGCCAGCAGTTACACGGGCAGGACCTACGAGCAGTACTTC; CDR3: CASSYTGRTYEQYF